This entry is about one TCR beta chain. Its antigen is not identified. Some clones are missing from TCRdb's copy, which holds only in-frame ones; the method was immunoSEQ multiplex PCR. The sample has approximately 210,000 clones, approximately 94% seen once. These data are taken from a study of T cell responses to AZD1222 COVID-19 vaccine. The CDR3 has 16 amino acids. Overall study findings and caveats: Baseline serostatus was positive in only six AZD1222 recipients. The peak T cell response came first, and repertoires were sampled only after it. Spike-wide vaccine-associated CD4 TCRs dominated at 160-218 and 743-854. Among the donors, most were white British and more were female, and clonal diversity was possibly underestimated.

V usage is TRBV12-1 and J usage is TRBJ2-7; the table calls TRBD1, which could not be checked here. TRBV12-1 is a pseudogene locus. This TCR was sampled from an adult who received the MenACWY meningococcal vaccine as a control. Source: peripheral blood, taken 28 days after the second dose of the MenACWY control vaccine. The CDR3 DNA follows: TGTGCCAGCAGCTCAATTAGGGGCTCTGGGCCCTACGAGCAGTACTTC. It specifies CASSSIRGSGPYEQYF.